This entry describes one T cell receptor beta chain. Its target is unknown. The entry originates in a study of T cells expressing NK-cell markers. Looking at the study overall: Researchers got TCR beta repertoires out of sorted CD3+CD56+NKG2C+, CD3+CD56+NKG2C- and CD3+CD56-NKG2C+ T cells. HCMV serostatus: seven of eight sequenced donors positive, one negative.

TCRdb reprocessed the 5' RACE reads; each CDR3 protein has one entry and no DNA is given. The sample table sets out hundreds of thousands of distinct CDR3 sequences. The CDR3 spans 18 residues. The germline gives CDR1 SGHAT, CDR2 FQDESV (reference sequence). Whole-study results and caveats: In a group of about six donors, dominant NKG2C+ clonotypes represented about 1.0-8% of CD8+ T cells.

The TCR comes from a man between 18 and 35 years old in good health. This sequence joins TRBV11-1 and TRBJ2-5; TCRdb's D gene call, TRBD2, goes unchecked for lack of DNA. The sequencing input was blood T cells: a sorted CD56 or NKG2C T cell subset, CD4+ or CD8+ T cells, or bulk PBMC T cells (not recorded which). This chain's CDR3 is CASSPLAGRGSGQETQYF.